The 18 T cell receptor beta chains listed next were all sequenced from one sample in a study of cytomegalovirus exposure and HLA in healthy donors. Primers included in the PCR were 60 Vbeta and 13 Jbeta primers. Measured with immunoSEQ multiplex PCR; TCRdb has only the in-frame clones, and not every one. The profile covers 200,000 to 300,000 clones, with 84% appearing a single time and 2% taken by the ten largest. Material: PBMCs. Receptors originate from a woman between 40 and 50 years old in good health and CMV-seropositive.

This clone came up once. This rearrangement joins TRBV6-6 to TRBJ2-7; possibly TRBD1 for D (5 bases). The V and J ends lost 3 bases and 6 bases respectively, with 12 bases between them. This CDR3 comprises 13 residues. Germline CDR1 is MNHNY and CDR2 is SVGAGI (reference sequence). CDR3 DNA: TGTGCCAGCAGTTATTCCAGGGTTTTCGAGCAGTACTTC. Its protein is CASSYSRVFEQYF.

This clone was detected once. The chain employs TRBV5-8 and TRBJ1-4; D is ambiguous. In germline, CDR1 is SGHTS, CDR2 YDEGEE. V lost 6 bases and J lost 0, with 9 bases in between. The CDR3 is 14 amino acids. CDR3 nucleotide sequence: TGTGCCAGCACCTCGTCCTCAACTAATGAAAAACTGTTTTTT. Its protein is CASTSSSTNEKLFF. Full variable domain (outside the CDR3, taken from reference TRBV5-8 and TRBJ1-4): EAGVTQSPTHLIKTRGQQATLRCSPISGHTSVYWYQQALGLGLQFLLWYDEGEERNRGNFPPRFSGRQFPNYSSELNVNALELEDSALYLCASTSSSTNEKLFFGSGTQLSVL.

Written as DNA, the CDR3 is TGTGCCATCAGTGAGTCCTCTAGCGGGAGTTACAATGAGCAGTTCTTC. Protein sequence: CAISESSSGSYNEQFF. The chain recombines TRBV10-3 with TRBJ2-1; 10 bases align to TRBD2. The CDR3 has 16 amino acids. The germline CDR1 and CDR2 sequences are ENHRY and SYGVKD. V was pared by 0 bases and J by 4 bases, with 3 bases of the junction left unmatched.

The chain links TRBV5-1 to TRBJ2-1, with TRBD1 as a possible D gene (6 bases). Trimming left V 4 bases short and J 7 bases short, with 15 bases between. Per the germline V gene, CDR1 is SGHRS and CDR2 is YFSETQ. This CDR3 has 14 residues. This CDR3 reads CASSPRDQGNEQFF. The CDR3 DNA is TGCGCCAGCAGCCCCAGGGATCAGGGGAATGAGCAGTTCTTC. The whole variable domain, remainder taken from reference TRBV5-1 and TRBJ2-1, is KAGVTQTPRYLIKTRGQQVTLSCSPISGHRSVSWYQQTPGQGLQFLFEYFSETQRNKGNFPGRFSGRQFSNSRSEMNVSTLELGDSALYLCASSPRDQGNEQFFGPGTRLTVL.

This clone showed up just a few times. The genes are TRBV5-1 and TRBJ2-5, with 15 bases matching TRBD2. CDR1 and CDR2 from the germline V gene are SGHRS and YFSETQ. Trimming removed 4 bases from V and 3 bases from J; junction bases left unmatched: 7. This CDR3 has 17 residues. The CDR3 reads CASSPGLAGGDEETQYF. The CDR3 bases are TGCGCCAGCAGCCCGGGACTAGCGGGAGGAGATGAAGAGACCCAGTACTTC.

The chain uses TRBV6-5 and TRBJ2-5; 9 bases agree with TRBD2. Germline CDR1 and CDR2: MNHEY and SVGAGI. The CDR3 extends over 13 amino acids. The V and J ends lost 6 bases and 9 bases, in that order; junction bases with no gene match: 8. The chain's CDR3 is CASRSELAGAQYF. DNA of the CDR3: TGTGCCAGCAGGTCGGAATTAGCGGGAGCCCAGTACTTC.

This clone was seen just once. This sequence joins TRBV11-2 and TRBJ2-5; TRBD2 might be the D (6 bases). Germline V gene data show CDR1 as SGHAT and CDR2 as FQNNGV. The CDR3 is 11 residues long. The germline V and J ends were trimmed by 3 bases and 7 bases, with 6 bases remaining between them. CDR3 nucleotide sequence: TGTGCCAGCAGCTTGGGGGGGACCCAGTACTTC. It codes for CASSLGGTQYF.

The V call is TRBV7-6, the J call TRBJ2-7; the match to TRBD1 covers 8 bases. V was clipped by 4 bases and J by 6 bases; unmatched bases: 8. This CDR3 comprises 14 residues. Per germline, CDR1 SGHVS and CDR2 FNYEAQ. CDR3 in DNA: TGTGCCAGCAGCTCCCGGACAGGGAGCCCCGAGCAGTACTTC. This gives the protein CASSSRTGSPEQYF.

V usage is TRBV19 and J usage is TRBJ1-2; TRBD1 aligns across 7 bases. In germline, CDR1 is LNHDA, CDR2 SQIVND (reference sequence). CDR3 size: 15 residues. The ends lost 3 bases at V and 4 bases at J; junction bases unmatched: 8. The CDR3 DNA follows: TGTGCCAGTAGTATTGGACAGGTCAAGGTCTATGGCTACACCTTC. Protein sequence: CASSIGQVKVYGYTF.

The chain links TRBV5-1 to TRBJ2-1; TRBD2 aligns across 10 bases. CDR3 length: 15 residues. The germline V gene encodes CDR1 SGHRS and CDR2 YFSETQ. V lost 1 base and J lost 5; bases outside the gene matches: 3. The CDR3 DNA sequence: TGCGCCAGCAGCTTGTTACTAGCGGGAAACAATGAGCAGTTCTTC. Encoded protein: CASSLLLAGNNEQFF.

The CDR3 sequence is CASSVGTGTGNQPQHF. The CDR3 bases are TGTGCCAGCAGCGTCGGGACAGGGACGGGCAATCAGCCCCAGCATTTT. The V and J genes are TRBV5-8 and TRBJ1-5; TRBD1 matches 9 bases. Germline loops: CDR1 SGHTS, CDR2 YDEGEE. J lost 2 bases, V lost 4 bases, and 7 bases had no gene match. The CDR3 contains 16 residues.

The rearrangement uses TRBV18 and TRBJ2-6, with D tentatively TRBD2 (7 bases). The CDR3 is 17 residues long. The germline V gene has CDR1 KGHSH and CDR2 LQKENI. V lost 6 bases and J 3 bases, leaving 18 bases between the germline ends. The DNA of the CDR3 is TGTGCCAGCTCCCCTCAACGGGGGGCCGGTGGGGCCAACGTCCTGACTTTC. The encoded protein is CASSPQRGAGGANVLTF.

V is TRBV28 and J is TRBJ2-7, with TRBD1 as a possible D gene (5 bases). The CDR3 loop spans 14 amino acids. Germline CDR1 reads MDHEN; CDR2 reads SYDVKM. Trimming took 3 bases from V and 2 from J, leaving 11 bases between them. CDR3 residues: CASSFGRAPYEQYF. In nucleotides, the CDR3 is TGTGCCAGCAGTTTTGGCAGGGCCCCCTACGAGCAGTACTTC.

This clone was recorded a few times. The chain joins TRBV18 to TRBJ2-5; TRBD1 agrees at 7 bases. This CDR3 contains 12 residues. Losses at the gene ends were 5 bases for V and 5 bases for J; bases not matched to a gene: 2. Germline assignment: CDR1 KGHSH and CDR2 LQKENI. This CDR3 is CASSTGVETQYF. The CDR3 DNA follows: TGTGCCAGCTCAACAGGGGTCGAGACCCAGTACTTC.

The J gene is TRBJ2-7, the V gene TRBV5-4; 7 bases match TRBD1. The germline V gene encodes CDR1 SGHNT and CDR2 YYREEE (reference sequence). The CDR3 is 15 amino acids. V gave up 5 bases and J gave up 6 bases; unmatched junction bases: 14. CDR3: CASRPDRVVIGEQYF. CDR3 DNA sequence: TGTGCCAGCAGGCCTGACAGGGTGGTTATCGGCGAGCAGTACTTC.

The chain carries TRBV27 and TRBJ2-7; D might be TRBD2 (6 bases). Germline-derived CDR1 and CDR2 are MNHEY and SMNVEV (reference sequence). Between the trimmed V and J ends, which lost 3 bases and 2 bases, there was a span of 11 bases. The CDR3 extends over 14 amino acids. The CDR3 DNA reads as TGTGCCAGCAGTTTGATGGAGGGCCCCTACGAGCAGTACTTC. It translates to CASSLMEGPYEQYF.

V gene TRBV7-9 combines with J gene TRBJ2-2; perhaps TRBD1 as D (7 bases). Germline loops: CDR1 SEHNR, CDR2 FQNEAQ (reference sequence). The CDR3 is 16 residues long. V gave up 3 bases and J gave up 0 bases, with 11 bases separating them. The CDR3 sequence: CASSFQGGTNTGELFF. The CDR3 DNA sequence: TGTGCCAGCAGCTTTCAGGGGGGAACGAACACCGGGGAGCTGTTTTTT.

CDR3 loop: CASIRGTGLGYEQYF. CDR3 DNA sequence: TGTGCCAGCATCCGAGGGACGGGACTAGGGTACGAGCAGTACTTC. The rearrangement uses TRBV28 and TRBJ2-7; 8 bases are a match to TRBD2. Losses at the gene ends were 7 bases for V and 4 bases for J; bases not matched to a gene: 12. The CDR3 contains 15 residues. Germline CDR1 is MDHEN and CDR2 is SYDVKM.